Listed below are T cell receptor beta chains from one sample, sequenced in a study of T cell responses to AZD1222 COVID-19 vaccine. Assay used: immunoSEQ multiplex PCR; TCRdb lists only in-frame clones, some missing. This sample has some 150,000 clones; approximately 93% occur once, and the top ten carry 0.7% to 1%. The sample consisted of peripheral blood, taken on day 0 of MenACWY control vaccination. The receptors come from an adult in good health. CDR3s include the opening cysteine and the closing phenylalanine or tryptophan.

v_call	cdr3_length	cdr3_aa
TRBV7-6	15	CASSSDTNSNQPQHF
TRBV25-1	12	CASSGQGIDYTF
TRBV24-1	14	CATSDSGQSGGYTF
TRBV19	16	CASNPLRTGGANVLTF
TRBV18	14	CASSPRGNENGYTF
TRBV5-8	16	CASSPWEEGVLFEAFF
TRBV7-7	13	CASSLGRVDEQFF
TRBV27	15	CASSYLAGITGELFF
TRBV5-4	12	CASRGTNYGYTF
TRBV7-9	15	CASSRPGVSGNTIYF
TRBV6-5	14	CASKGFGANEKLFF
TRBV5-1	15	CASSKDRAINSPLHF
TRBV3-1/TRBV3-2	18	CASSPGGGAVTNTGELFF
TRBV7-9	15	CASSLVTSGGETQYF
TRBV27	14	CASTSLGTNEKLFF
TRBV5-4	15	CASSFDQGARNEQFF
TRBV7-2	14	CASSLYPTNEKLFF
TRBV19	16	CASSADRSSYNSPLHF
TRBV18	14	CASSPPDPGHEQYF
TRBV30	16	CAWSVRSGQGSGELFF
TRBV27	13	CASSFFSGTEAFF
TRBV27	16	CASSLSGTGGSYEQYF
TRBV7-9	12	CASRTNTGELFF
TRBV15	14	CATSRAGNNQPQHF
TRBV9	14	CASSRGGTNTEAFF
TRBV18	13	CASSTNKERGYTF
TRBV7-9	16	CASSPGVGQGEQPQHF
TRBV5-4	15	CASSLVGGTKLEQYF
TRBV5-1	15	CASSPGTYGDNEQFF
TRBV5-6	14	CASSLELRSYEQYF
TRBV10-3	16	CAISGTGTGMNTEAFF
TRBV5-6	15	CASSPGQGSYNEQFF
TRBV4-3	16	CASSHLPQGARTEAFF
TRBV6-5	15	CASSGWGVSNTEAFF
TRBV30	14	CAWSVAGASGELFF
TRBV5-1	13	CASSLDRGYEQYF
TRBV3-1/TRBV3-2	20	CASSQRSTGLLYSYNSPLHF
TRBV20-1	11	CSARTRYEAFF
TRBV7-9	12	CATRRRGGEQYF
TRBV5-1	13	CASSQQGIGEAFF
TRBV4-3	15	CASSQDQSGSTGYTF
TRBV3-1/TRBV3-2	15	CASSQEALAGGEQFF
TRBV5-1	16	CASSWYGGGIQETQYF
TRBV5-5	13	CASSLGAEHEQYF
TRBV6-2/TRBV6-3	17	CASSNNAVGELAGELFF